This paragraph reports one T cell receptor beta chain. Antigen: not known. The data were obtained in a study of cytomegalovirus exposure and HLA in healthy donors. Donors were nominally healthy when sampled, though unrecorded immune exposures were likely. The primer mix had 60 Vbeta and 13 Jbeta primers. Only in-frame clones appear in the TCRdb table, and some are missing; sequencing was by immunoSEQ multiplex PCR. The table records approximately 76,000 clones, about 60% of them present only once. The study's findings and limits: In a later analysis, CMV-associated beta chains were mostly HLA-associated, it appeared.

From germline, CDR1 is MNHNS and CDR2 SASEGT. The junction had 7 bases not matched to a gene; V was cut back by 0 bases and J by 4 bases. CDR3 length: 17 amino acids. The specimen sequenced was PBMCs. The chain couples TRBV6-1 to TRBJ2-1, with 9 bases lining up with TRBD2. This receptor was obtained from a man aged 25-45 years in good health and CMV-seropositive. CDR3 in amino acids: CASSEAGLSGGYNEQFF. In DNA form, the CDR3 reads TGTGCCAGCAGTGAAGCGGGACTTAGCGGGGGTTACAATGAGCAGTTCTTC.